This T cell receptor beta chain was identified during a study of T cells in Graves' hyperthyroidism and ophthalmopathy. This CDR3 spans 11 amino acids. CDR1 MGHDK and CDR2 SYGVNS come from the germline V gene. Trimming shortened V by 2 bases and J by 5 bases, and 4 bases separated the two germline ends. Amplified regions were TCR beta CDR3 sequences from RNA transcripts. A first-round RT-PCR of the TCR CDR3 used the HTBI primer set. One entry per CDR3 protein, called by TCRdb with MiXCR from the multiplex PCR reads. The sample records 300,000 to 400,000 distinct CDR3 sequences, about 15% being singletons. This clonotype was observed a handful of times. This may be a read error: a much more frequent sequence differs by one nucleotide.

This sequence originates from an older woman with Graves' hyperthyroidism. The J gene is TRBJ2-7, the V gene TRBV25-1; D ambiguous. The sequencing input was blood. CDR3 protein: CASSEGDEQYF. CDR3 sequence (DNA): TGTGCCAGCAGTGAAGGGGACGAGCAGTACTTC.